Below are 14 T cell receptor beta chains sequenced from a single sample in a study of T-cell reconstitution after alpha-beta-depleted transplantation in children. Unique molecular identifiers featured in how the TCRbeta library was prepared. TCRdb used MiXCR to reprocess the PCR reads, holding one entry per CDR3 protein. There are about 76,000 distinct CDR3 sequences in the sample; 11% to 15% occur only once, and 27% lies in the top ten. The sequencing used PBMCs, mostly from graft donor cells, collected 180 days after TCRalphabeta/CD19-depleted stem cell transplant. The receptors shown here come from a male patient between 2 and 15 years old who had a stem cell transplant for acute lymphoblastic leukemia, so the T cells may come from the graft donor.

CDR3 sequence: CASSWALTSTDTQYF. DNA of the CDR3: TGCGCCAGCAGCTGGGCCCTGACTAGCACAGATACGCAGTATTTT. The chain links TRBV5-1 to TRBJ2-3; D not certain. CDR1 SGHRS and CDR2 YFSETQ come from the germline V gene. Deletions cut 3 bases from V and 0 bases from J, with 11 bases between. This CDR3 is 15 amino acids long.

This clonotype was seen ten or more times. The J gene is TRBJ1-2, the V gene TRBV2; 10 positions agree with TRBD1. Germline V lookup: CDR1 SNHLY, CDR2 FYNNEI. This CDR3 has 17 amino acids. Losses at the gene ends were 3 bases for V and 1 base for J; bases not matched to a gene: 8. CDR3 amino acids: CASSERDRGAHNYGYTF. CDR3 DNA: TGTGCCAGCAGTGAGAGGGACAGGGGTGCCCATAACTATGGCTACACCTTC.

This sequence joins TRBV27 and TRBJ2-3, with a possible D match to TRBD1 (5 bases). V was trimmed by 7 bases and J by 1 base, leaving 12 bases between them. From germline, CDR1 is MNHEY and CDR2 SMNVEV (reference sequence). There are 14 residues in the CDR3. CDR3 nucleotides: TGTGCCAGCAAACCCAGGGCCCGCACAGATACGCAGTATTTT. This codes for CASKPRARTDTQYF.

This chain joins TRBV10-3 and TRBJ1-1, with D possibly TRBD1 on 6 matching bases. The CDR3 consists of 15 residues. V was cut by 4 bases and J by 6 bases, with 18 bases left in between. CDR1 and CDR2 from the germline V gene are ENHRY and SYGVKD. In nucleotides, the CDR3 is TGTGCCATCAGTGCCTCCGGGGGCGGTGATCCTGAAGCTTTCTTT. Translation gives CAISASGGGDPEAFF.

This clonotype occurred a few times. V is TRBV7-9 and J is TRBJ1-1, with D unclear. Deletions cut 3 bases from V and 1 base from J, with 9 bases between. CDR3 length: 14 amino acids. Germline CDR1 SEHNR, CDR2 FQNEAQ (reference sequence). CDR3 region: CASSLYSGNTEAFF. CDR3 in DNA: TGTGCCAGCAGCTTGTATTCAGGGAACACTGAAGCTTTCTTT.

Note on this clonotype: One junction end does not reproduce the germline sequence, and a read error may be involved. V and J are TRBV7-6 and TRBJ2-5; 12 nucleotides line up with TRBD2. Germline CDR1 reads SGHVS; CDR2 reads FNYEAQ. The CDR3 length is 21 residues. Here the CDR3 DNA reads TGTGCTAGCAGCTTGTCCACCCCGTGGCTAGCGGGAGGGCGGTACCAAGAGACCCAGTACTTC. It encodes CASSLSTPWLAGGRYQETQYF.

This clonotype showed up many times. The CDR3 reads CAIGGREQFF. Written as DNA, the CDR3 is TGTGCCATCGGCGGCAGGGAGCAGTTCTTC. The chain has TRBV10-3 and TRBJ2-1; D is ambiguous. This CDR3 spans 10 amino acids. Germline values: CDR1 ENHRY, CDR2 SYGVKD. With 8 bases removed from V and 10 bases from J, the gap between germline ends came to 9 bases.

This clonotype was seen more than once but under ten times. J is TRBJ2-4 and V is TRBV28; D unclear. CDR1 MDHEN and CDR2 SYDVKM come from the germline V gene. V was clipped by 2 bases and J by 1 base, with 15 bases between them. This CDR3 comprises 17 residues. DNA for the CDR3: TGTGCCAGCAGTTTAGGGGTAGGGATCCGGGCCAAAAACATTCAGTACTTC. It is translated as CASSLGVGIRAKNIQYF.

The chain has TRBV5-1 and TRBJ2-7; D might be TRBD1 (5 bases). Trimming removed 4 bases at V and 0 bases at J, with 14 bases between. Germline V gene lookup returns CDR1 SGHRS and CDR2 YFSETQ. CDR3 length equals 15 residues. The CDR3 loop reads CASSVRVTSSYEQYF. The CDR3 DNA sequence: TGCGCCAGCAGCGTCAGGGTGACAAGCTCCTACGAGCAGTACTTC.

V usage is TRBV20-1 and J usage is TRBJ1-2, with a possible D match to TRBD1 (6 bases). The length of the CDR3 is 14 residues. Germline CDR1 and CDR2: DFQATT and SNEGSKA (reference sequence). V lost 5 bases, J lost 0 bases, and 13 bases lay in between. The CDR3 region is CSAEGGEANYGYTF. The CDR3 bases are TGCAGTGCTGAAGGGGGGGAAGCTAACTATGGCTACACCTTC.

This rearrangement joins TRBV29-1 to TRBJ1-5; D is uncertain. This CDR3 region has 13 residues. V lost 4 bases, J lost 0 bases, and 7 bases lay in between. Per the germline V gene, CDR1 is SQVTM and CDR2 is ANQGSEA. For the CDR3, the DNA is TGCAGCGTTGGAGAAGATAGCAATCAGCCCCAGCATTTT. Translating gives CSVGEDSNQPQHF.

The rearrangement links TRBV7-2 to TRBJ2-7; 10 bases are shared with TRBD1. Looked up from germline, CDR1 is SGHTA and CDR2 is FQGNSA. The V and J ends lost 5 bases and 8 bases, in that order; junction bases with no gene match: 6. The CDR3 covers 13 residues. The CDR3 nucleotides are TGTGCCAGCAGCCCCGGGACAGGGGAAAAGCAGTACTTC. It yields the protein CASSPGTGEKQYF.

This clonotype was recorded a few times. The V and J genes are TRBV7-2 and TRBJ2-4, with no clear D. Trimming pared 5 bases from V and 6 bases from J, leaving 11 bases between. Germline lookup yields CDR1 SGHTA and CDR2 FQGNSA. CDR3 length equals 13 residues. CDR3 sequence reads: CASSPDPGNIQYF. CDR3 coding DNA: TGTGCCAGCAGCCCGGACCCCGGAAACATTCAGTACTTC.

This clonotype turned up a few times. Here the CDR3 DNA reads TGTGCCAGCAGCTTAGCCACAAGGCAAGAGACCCAGTACTTC. Translation: CASSLATRQETQYF. The chain has TRBV7-9 and TRBJ2-5; no clear D. The length of the CDR3 is 14 residues. V lost 0 bases and J lost 2, with 7 bases in between. Germline CDR1 SEHNR, CDR2 FQNEAQ (reference sequence).